Below are 18 T cell receptor beta chains sequenced from a single sample in a study of CD8 T cells in ankylosing spondylitis (dated by TCRdb to 2016 to 2017). Library construction relied on 5' RACE. Sequencing used an Illumina HiSeq 2500. The public reads were reprocessed in TCRdb via fastp at Q25 and MiXCR, keeping in-frame beta chains. Every CDR3 protein is listed once, alongside the most common genes and DNA of its rows. This sample holds more than 650,000 distinct CDR3 sequences; approximately 10% were observed only once. The top ten hold about 0.5% of the sample. The study at large found these results: Blood from ankylosing spondylitis patients appeared to be characterized by a TCR beta motif made up of under ten highly homologous amino acid variants.

These receptors are not linked to any known antigen. Sequenced sample: blood, either unsorted or a sorted T cell fraction (not recorded which). These receptors all stem from a male donor with ankylosing spondylitis.

This clonotype occurred a few times. CDR3 DNA sequence: TGCGCCAGCAGCTTTAACATCGACTACGAGCAGTACTTC. It encodes CASSFNIDYEQYF. The V call is TRBV5-1, the J call TRBJ2-7; D is undetermined. Germline V gives CDR1 SGHRS, CDR2 YFSETQ. This CDR3 spans 13 amino acids. V lost 2 bases, J lost 3 bases, and 9 bases lay in between. The complete variable domain, with remaining parts taken from reference TRBV5-1 and TRBJ2-7, reads KAGVTQTPRYLIKTRGQQVTLSCSPISGHRSVSWYQQTPGQGLQFLFEYFSETQRNKGNFPGRFSGRQFSNSRSEMNVSTLELGDSALYLCASSFNIDYEQYFGPGTRLTVT.

This clonotype was counted many times. This chain uses TRBV6-6 with TRBJ2-1; a possible D gene is TRBD1 (5 bases). Germline V CDR1 and CDR2: MNHNY, SVGAGI (reference sequence). Between the trimmed V and J ends, which lost 6 bases and 9 bases, there was a span of 15 bases. This CDR3 spans 13 amino acids. CDR3 coding DNA: TGTGCCAGCAGCCAAACCCAGGGTAGTGAGCAGTTCTTC. Encoded protein: CASSQTQGSEQFF.

This clonotype occurred a few times. The chain couples TRBV29-1 to TRBJ1-5, with 11 bases aligning to TRBD1. CDR3 size: 14 residues. CDR1 and CDR2 (germline): SQVTM, ANQGSEA. With 6 bases clipped from V and 8 bases from J, the junction kept 9 bases outside the gene matches. This chain's CDR3 is CSVADRGLGKPQHF. The CDR3, as DNA: TGCAGCGTCGCGGACAGGGGGCTAGGAAAGCCCCAGCATTTT.

This clonotype was seen a handful of times. The chain couples TRBV20-1 to TRBJ1-2, with D possibly TRBD1 on 5 matching bases. CDR3 length: 13 amino acids. The germline V and J ends were trimmed by 3 bases and 4 bases, with 12 bases remaining between them. CDR1 and CDR2 (germline): DFQATT, SNEGSKA (reference sequence). CDR3 residues: CSASHDSPYGYTF. CDR3 coding DNA: TGCAGTGCTAGCCATGACAGTCCCTATGGCTACACCTTC.

This clonotype was observed a few times. This rearrangement joins TRBV30 to TRBJ1-2, with D unclear. Per germline, CDR1 GTSNPN and CDR2 SVGIG (reference sequence). V was shortened by 3 bases and J by 4 bases, with 9 bases between the two germline ends. The CDR3 loop spans 12 amino acids. Here the CDR3 reads CAWSTEGYGYTF. CDR3 in DNA: TGTGCCTGGAGCACGGAAGGCTATGGCTACACCTTC.

This clonotype has just a few counts. V and J are TRBV6-1 and TRBJ2-2, with D perhaps matching TRBD2 (6 bases). Germline V gene data show CDR1 as MNHNS and CDR2 as SASEGT. The CDR3 runs to 14 residues. V was pared by 4 bases and J by 6 bases, with 12 bases between. The chain's CDR3 is CASSVRRGAGELFF. The CDR3 DNA reads TGTGCCAGCAGTGTACGGCGGGGCGCCGGGGAGCTGTTTTTT.

The chain links TRBV27 to TRBJ1-5; no firm D call. The length of the CDR3 is 14 residues. Germline V gene lookup returns CDR1 MNHEY and CDR2 SMNVEV (reference sequence). Trimming removed 3 bases at V and 0 bases at J, with 6 bases between. This chain's CDR3 is CASSFETSNQPQHF. The CDR3 region has the DNA TGTGCCAGCAGTTTCGAGACTAGCAATCAGCCCCAGCATTTT.

This clonotype was found a few times. The chain links TRBV7-2 to TRBJ2-2; D not certain. CDR1 is SGHTA, CDR2 FQGNSA, per germline. The CDR3 runs 16 residues. Trimming left V 0 bases short and J 0 bases short, with 8 bases between. The CDR3 DNA follows: TGTGCCAGCAGCTTAGCTTTCAGTCCGAACACCGGGGAGCTGTTTTTT. It yields the protein CASSLAFSPNTGELFF.

In regard to this clonotype: One end of the junction varies from germline; a read error may be responsible. The chain joins TRBV7-9 to TRBJ2-1; D is unresolved. CDR3 size: 13 residues. The V gene's germline CDR1 is SEHNR and CDR2 FQNEAQ (reference sequence). In nucleotides, the CDR3 is TGTGCCAGCAGCTTAGCGGCACTCAGTGAGCAGCTCTTC. Translating gives CASSLAALSEQLF. Full variable domain (outside the CDR3, taken from reference TRBV7-9 and TRBJ2-1): DTGVSQNPRHKITKRGQNVTFRCDPISEHNRLYWYRQTLGQGPEFLTYFQNEAQLEKSRLLSDRFSAERPKGSFSTLEIQRTEQGDSAMYLCASSLAALSEQLFGPGTRLTVL.

In this sample, this clonotype turned up a few times. The V and J genes are TRBV12-3 or TRBV12-4 and TRBJ2-1, with D maybe TRBD2 (6 bases). CDR3 length: 12 residues. V shed 7 bases and J shed 6 bases, with 10 bases lying between them. CDR3 region: CASTLSGNEQFF. As DNA, the CDR3 is TGTGCCAGCACCCTTAGCGGCAATGAGCAGTTCTTC.

The chain joins TRBV7-2 to TRBJ2-1; TRBD2 aligns across 7 bases. V lost 5 bases, J lost 2 bases, and 6 bases stayed unmatched. Germline values: CDR1 SGHTA, CDR2 FQGNSA. The CDR3 length is 15 residues. The CDR3 DNA follows: TGTGCCAGCAGCCTACGTCGGGGGGCCTACAATGAGCAGTTCTTC. Its protein product is CASSLRRGAYNEQFF.

The chain is built from TRBV20-1 and TRBJ1-2; no definite D call. Trimming removed 3 bases from V and 6 bases from J, with 8 bases in between. The CDR3 covers 11 residues. Germline values: CDR1 DFQATT, CDR2 SNEGSKA (reference sequence). CDR3 region: CSASGWDGYTF. The CDR3 region has the DNA TGCAGTGCTAGCGGGTGGGATGGCTACACCTTC.

This clonotype came up many times. The V call is TRBV29-1, the J call TRBJ2-3; 9 bases fit TRBD2. CDR1 and CDR2 (germline): SQVTM, ANQGSEA. V trimming: 5 bases; J trimming: 4 bases; junction bases outside the gene matches: 10. The CDR3 is made up of 15 amino acids. The CDR3 sequence is CSVSGSGRSPDTQYF. For the CDR3, the DNA is TGCAGCGTTTCGGGCAGCGGGAGGTCGCCAGATACGCAGTATTTT.

The table lists this clonotype with a few counts. The chain employs TRBV20-1 and TRBJ2-3; 8 nucleotides match TRBD2. Trimming took 0 bases from V and 4 from J; bases not matched to a gene: 9. In germline, CDR1 is DFQATT, CDR2 SNEGSKA (reference sequence). The CDR3 is 16 residues long. This CDR3 reads CSARETAAGAPDTQYF. DNA of the CDR3: TGCAGTGCTAGAGAGACCGCAGCGGGAGCTCCAGATACGCAGTATTTT.

The rearrangement links TRBV6-1 to TRBJ2-3; TRBD2 matches at 8 bases. After removal of 2 bases from V and 3 bases from J, the junction contained 10 bases not matched to a gene. Germline lookup yields CDR1 MNHNS and CDR2 SASEGT. The CDR3 contains 17 residues. The CDR3 protein is CASSEKGVIAGTDTQYF. CDR3 in DNA: TGTGCCAGCAGTGAAAAGGGGGTGATAGCGGGGACAGATACGCAGTATTTT.

The rearrangement uses TRBV20-1 and TRBJ2-7; tentative D call: TRBD1 (5 bases). CDR1 is DFQATT and CDR2 is SNEGSKA in the germline V gene (reference sequence). The V and J ends lost 3 bases and 5 bases respectively, with 11 bases between them. There are 12 residues in the CDR3. The CDR3 region is CSASEGVHEQYF. Here the CDR3 DNA reads TGCAGTGCTAGTGAAGGGGTCCACGAGCAGTACTTC.

This clonotype came up many times. The V gene is TRBV6-1, the J gene TRBJ2-1, with 13 bases fitting TRBD2. The CDR3 spans 17 residues. V lost 6 bases, J lost 0 bases, and 5 bases stayed unmatched. From germline, CDR1 is MNHNS and CDR2 SASEGT. The DNA for the CDR3 is TGTGCCAGCAGCGGACTAGCGGGGGCCCTCTCCTACAATGAGCAGTTCTTC. Translating it yields CASSGLAGALSYNEQFF.

This clonotype occurred a few times. V gene TRBV20-1 combines with J gene TRBJ1-6; D is undetermined. Looked up from germline, CDR1 is DFQATT and CDR2 is SNEGSKA (reference sequence). V shed 4 bases and J shed 3 bases, with 10 bases lying between them. This CDR3 contains 14 residues. The chain's CDR3 is CSAMGGDYNSPLHF. The CDR3, as DNA: TGCAGTGCTATGGGCGGAGACTATAATTCACCCCTCCACTTT.